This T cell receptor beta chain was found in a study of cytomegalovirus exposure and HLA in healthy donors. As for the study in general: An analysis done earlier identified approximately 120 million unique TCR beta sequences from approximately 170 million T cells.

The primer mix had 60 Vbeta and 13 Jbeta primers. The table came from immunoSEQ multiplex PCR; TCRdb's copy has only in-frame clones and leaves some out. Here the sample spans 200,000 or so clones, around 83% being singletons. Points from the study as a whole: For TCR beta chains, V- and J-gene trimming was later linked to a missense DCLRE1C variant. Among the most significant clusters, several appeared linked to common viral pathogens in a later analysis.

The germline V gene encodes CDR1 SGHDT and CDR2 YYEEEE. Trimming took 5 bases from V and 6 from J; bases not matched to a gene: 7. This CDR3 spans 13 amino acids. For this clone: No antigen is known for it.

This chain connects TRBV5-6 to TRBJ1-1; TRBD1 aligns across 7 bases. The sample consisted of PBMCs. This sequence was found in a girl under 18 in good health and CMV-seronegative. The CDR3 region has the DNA TGTGCCAGCAGACTCAGGGGGGTGGCTGAAGCTTTCTTT. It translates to CASRLRGVAEAFF.